This record concerns one T cell receptor (beta chain) sequence. The antigen this receptor binds is unknown. This probably arose from a read error, given a far larger clone one base away. TCR CDR3 regions were amplified from genomic DNA by multiplex PCR using the deep immunoSEQ assay. Genomic DNA extracted from each cell subset was distributed evenly over all wells of several immunoSEQ 96-well plates, and each plate served as one replicate. For sorted subsets, approximately 0.2 ug of genomic DNA, equivalent to 25,000 to 35,000 T cell genomes, went into each replicate PCR. Purified libraries were measured with a Qubit 3.0 fluorometer, size-checked on a Bioanalyzer 2100, and measured again with the KAPA Library Quantification kit. Each immunoSEQ 96-well plate was sequenced on its own single-read 150-cycle Illumina NextSeq 550 flow cell. The paper's data handling went like this. The immunoSEQ output contained only junctional sequences without quality scores, so filtering could not match that applied to full-length reads. Sequences were annotated with PyIR, a Python wrapper for IgBLAST v1.9, and V/J genes and CDR3 were assigned using IMGT germline references. Reads were removed for weak V/J assignments (E-value above 1e-6), missing CDR3, stop codons, out-of-frame junctions, or ambiguous translated residues. V3J clonotypes were defined as sequences sharing the same inferred V gene, J gene, and CDR3 amino acid sequence. Percentage overlap between repertoires was computed as shared unique clonotypes divided by the size of the smaller repertoire. Three approaches were used to assess repertoire richness: RTK rarefaction, the Chao1 estimator, and Recon v2.1 estimates of unobserved clonotypes. OLGA was used to compute generation probabilities for all TCRbeta clonotypes that the gDNA method yielded from a handful of donors. TCRdb stores this immuneACCESS table with in-frame sequences only. Part of the clones is absent; in the studies checked, under half of the shortfall reflects unresolved V genes, and no reason is known for the rest. The V and J calls and clone size were taken over from that table, and D and trimming were inferred from the DNA. The sample table shows some 360,000 clones, and roughly 80% are seen once. The ten biggest clones cover under 11% of the sample.

Deletion took 5 bases off V and 0 bases off J, with a span of 7 bases between the germline ends. The CDR3 goes from the cysteine to the phenylalanine over 14 residues. CDR3 DNA only is kept here, 42 bases in frame from base 1. From a lookup of the germline V gene, CDR1 and CDR2 are SGHTA and FQGNSA. The donors were healthy, HIV-negative adults who had no recently reported acute infections or vaccinations. Every donor was a Caucasian adult living in Nashville, Tennessee, USA. Magnetic negative selection was used to enrich CD4+ T cells, after which naive cells were positively selected on CD45RA and the negative fraction became the memory subset. Blood was obtained by leukapheresis, after which PBMCs were separated by Ficoll-Histopaque density gradient centrifugation and cryopreserved in liquid nitrogen vapor phase. Analytical flow cytometry was used to check the purity and quantity of each magnetically sorted T cell population. Genomic DNA was isolated from every sorted fraction and measured by UV absorbance on a Nanodrop 2000c.

This specimen belongs to a study of shared clonotypes between healthy human individuals (dated by TCRdb to 2019 to 2021). Broadly, across the study: The cohort included three men and two women between 18 and 49 years of age. For each donor, three plates each were used for CD4 naive and CD4 memory, two plates were used for CD8 naive, and one plate was used for CD8 memory. To estimate repertoire size and how much clonotypes are shared between individuals, the study performed deep sequencing of blood TCR repertoires from 4 to 6 healthy adults. Different laboratories and diverse techniques were used to prepare libraries and sequence TCR repertoires, to increase sequencing depth and limit assay-specific biases. Leukapheresis yielded between about 0.8 and 8.9 billion PBMCs per donor. Paper-wide results and their limitations: Pairwise subsampling indicated that sequencing depth was expected to affect the degree of clonotype sharing among donors. Estimated clonotype richness was generally larger for naive than for memory subsets. Approximately 5% of naive CD4, 3.5% of naive CD8, 2% to 2.5% of memory CD4, and about 0.4% of memory CD8 clonotypes were shared across several donors. Only blood was sampled, and tissue TCR repertoires likely differ from those in blood. Compared with non-shared clonotypes, clonotypes shared by all four sorted-subset donors had higher generation probabilities. The genetic and exposure-history diversity represented was limited by the small number of donors. Rarefaction of sorted-subset datasets indicated incomplete sequencing despite the large sequencing depth.

The origin of this receptor is a man aged 25 to 45 in good health. The sample consisted of memory CD4+ T cells sorted from blood. Explained via the paper, the cell subset or site label denotes: CD45RA-negative fraction. The chain is assembled from TRBV7-2 and TRBJ1-4; TRBD1 might be the D gene, on 6 matching bases. The nucleotide sequence is TGTGCCAGCAGCCGGACAGCAACTAATGAAAAACTGTTTTTT. Translation gives CASSRTATNEKLFF. Full variable domain (CDR3 extended with the reference TRBV7-2 and TRBJ1-4 proteins): GAGVSQSPSNKVTEKGKDVELRCDPISGHTALYWYRQSLGQGLEFLIYFQGNSAPDKSGLPSDRFSAERTGGSVSTLTIQRTQQEDSAVYLCASSRTATNEKLFFGSGTQLSVL.